Following are 27 T cell receptor beta chains from one sample sequenced in a study of regulatory T cells in long-lasting Graves disease. This sample's time point: persistent/refractory GD, antithyroid drugs over 5 years with positive TRAb. From RNA extracted from PBMCs, the TCR library was made. Library construction for TCR beta used iRepertoire HTBI primers and Arm-PCR of CDR3 regions. One entry per CDR3 protein, called by TCRdb with MiXCR from the multiplex PCR reads. This table has 700,000 or so distinct CDR3 sequences, about 30% appearing once. This specimen was peripheral blood mononuclear cells (PBMCs), taken when the disease was refractory, from a patient treated with antithyroid drugs. The origin of the receptors is a female donor with Graves disease.

The chain recombines TRBV5-4 with TRBJ2-7; D gene unclear. The CDR3 sequence is 13 residues long. V dropped 4 bases and J dropped 1 base, with 9 bases sitting between them. Germline V gives CDR1 SGHNT, CDR2 YYREEE (reference sequence). Here the CDR3 reads CASSKTLSYEQYF. CDR3 nucleotide sequence: TGTGCCAGCAGCAAGACCCTTTCCTACGAGCAGTACTTC.

This chain joins TRBV30 and TRBJ1-5; D uncertain. Trimming stripped 0 bases from V and 4 bases from J, with 10 bases between. The CDR3 contains 14 residues. Germline CDR1 GTSNPN, CDR2 SVGIG (reference sequence). CDR3 DNA sequence: TGTGCCTGGAGTGTACGGGTACAAAATCAGCCCCAGCATTTT. It codes for CAWSVRVQNQPQHF.

In DNA form, the CDR3 reads TGCGCCAGCAGCTTGCCGACAGGGGTGGGGGACGAGCAGTACTTC. Amino acids: CASSLPTGVGDEQYF. The J gene is TRBJ2-7, the V gene TRBV5-1, with TRBD1 identical over 8 bases. V lost 1 base to trimming and J lost 5 bases; unmatched junction nucleotides: 8. CDR1 SGHRS and CDR2 YFSETQ come from the germline V gene. The CDR3 consists of 15 residues.

The chain recombines TRBV30 with TRBJ1-1; D is perhaps TRBD1 (6 bases). The CDR3 sequence is 15 residues long. V was cut by 2 bases and J by 3 bases, with 16 bases left in between. Germline V gene lookup returns CDR1 GTSNPN and CDR2 SVGIG (reference sequence). CDR3 DNA sequence: TGTGCCTGGAGTATCGGCACAGGGTGGGACACTGAAGCTTTCTTT. Its translation is CAWSIGTGWDTEAFF.

V and J are TRBV15 and TRBJ1-2; D unclear. V gave up 0 bases and J gave up 8 bases, with 13 bases separating them. This CDR3 has 14 amino acids. Germline V gene lookup returns CDR1 LNHNV and CDR2 YYDKDF (reference sequence). This CDR3 is CATSRDLAGYGYTF. The CDR3 DNA reads as TGTGCCACCAGCAGAGATTTAGCGGGCTACGGCTACACCTTC.

This clonotype was seen a handful of times. This chain links TRBV29-1 with TRBJ1-1; D is unclear. Trimming removed 6 bases from V and 1 base from J, with 6 bases in between. The CDR3 length is 11 residues. Germline V lookup: CDR1 SQVTM, CDR2 ANQGSEA. The CDR3 sequence: CSVTENTEAFF. CDR3 coding DNA: TGCAGCGTAACCGAGAACACTGAAGCTTTCTTT.

This clonotype came up a few times. This chain connects TRBV11-2 to TRBJ1-4; no definite D call. Trimming left V 5 bases short and J 8 bases short, with 18 bases between. The germline gives CDR1 SGHAT, CDR2 FQNNGV. This CDR3 region has 15 residues. The CDR3 nucleotides read TGTGCCAGCAGCCCGGGCGGAGCCCGTAACGAAAAACTGTTTTTT. This gives the protein CASSPGGARNEKLFF.

This clonotype was seen ten or more times. V usage is TRBV3-1 and J usage is TRBJ2-7; D gene ambiguous. The CDR3 is 11 residues long. Germline values: CDR1 LGHDT, CDR2 YNNKEL (reference sequence). Trimming cost V 4 bases and J 3 bases, with 4 bases left between them. CDR3 sequence (DNA): TGTGCCAGCAGCCGGAACTACGAGCAGTACTTC. Amino acids: CASSRNYEQYF.

This clonotype was picked up a small number of times. V gene TRBV28 combines with J gene TRBJ1-1; tentative D call: TRBD1 (5 bases). Trimming pared 6 bases from V and 9 bases from J, leaving 17 bases between. The CDR3 is 13 residues long. Germline V gives CDR1 MDHEN, CDR2 SYDVKM. The CDR3 bases are TGTGCCAGCAGCCTTTTCCGGGGGGTTAAAGCTTTCTTT. Translated, it gives CASSLFRGVKAFF.

Only a few counts were recorded for this clonotype. The chain links TRBV19 to TRBJ1-1, with D perhaps matching TRBD1 (6 bases). Looked up from germline, CDR1 is LNHDA and CDR2 is SQIVND (reference sequence). Trimming pared 6 bases from V and 0 bases from J, leaving 14 bases between. This CDR3 has 15 residues. CDR3 DNA sequence: TGTGCCAGTAGCCCGTGGGACAACCTGAACACTGAAGCTTTCTTT. It encodes CASSPWDNLNTEAFF.

CDR3 DNA sequence: TGCAGTGCTAGATCCGGGACAGGGGGCATCACTGAAGCTTTCTTT. Translated: CSARSGTGGITEAFF. The V and J genes are TRBV20-1 and TRBJ1-1; 12 bases fit TRBD1. Per germline, CDR1 DFQATT and CDR2 SNEGSKA (reference sequence). With 2 bases clipped from V and 4 bases from J, the junction kept 5 bases outside the gene matches. The CDR3 is 15 amino acids.

This clonotype was detected a few times. This CDR3 is CASSARAPGNTIYF. The CDR3 nucleotides read TGTGCCAGCAGCGCCCGGGCCCCTGGAAACACCATATATTTT. The chain is built from TRBV2 and TRBJ1-3; D ambiguous. CDR3 size: 14 residues. From germline, CDR1 is SNHLY and CDR2 FYNNEI. Between the trimmed V and J ends, which lost 6 bases and 2 bases, there was a span of 11 bases. The full variable domain, with the rest looked up from reference TRBV2 and TRBJ1-3, is EPEVTQTPSHQVTQMGQEVILRCVPISNHLYFYWYRQILGQKVEFLVSFYNNEISEKSEIFDDQFSVERPDGSNFTLKIRSTKLEDSAMYFCASSARAPGNTIYFGEGSWLTVV.

Turning to this clonotype: At one of its ends the junction is not consistent with the germline gene, which may arise from a read error. The chain has TRBV29-1 and TRBJ1-3, with D hard to call. This CDR3 comprises 16 residues. Germline loops: CDR1 SQVTM, CDR2 ANQGSEA. CDR3 nucleotide sequence: TGCAGCGTTGAAGAAGGGCAAAAGAGCTCTGGGAACACCATATATTTT. It codes for CSVEEGQKSSGNTIYF.

This clonotype was observed a handful of times. This chain joins TRBV28 and TRBJ2-7; 7 nucleotides align to TRBD1. V trimming: 7 bases; J trimming: 12 bases; junction bases outside the gene matches: 18. Germline V gene sequence: CDR1 MDHEN, CDR2 SYDVKM. The CDR3 consists of 14 residues. In nucleotides, the CDR3 is TGTGCCAGCACCCCGCCAGGGACAGACTCCCGGGCGTACTTC. It encodes CASTPPGTDSRAYF.

This clonotype has just a few counts. V gene TRBV7-9 combines with J gene TRBJ1-2, with D perhaps matching TRBD1 (5 bases). The CDR3 is 14 amino acids. Between the trimmed V and J ends, which lost 4 bases and 7 bases, there was a span of 16 bases. CDR1 is SEHNR and CDR2 is FQNEAQ in the germline V gene (reference sequence). CDR3 loop: CASSSPWGSVGYTF. Written as DNA, the CDR3 is TGTGCCAGCAGCTCGCCGTGGGGGTCGGTTGGCTACACCTTC.

The rearrangement joins TRBV5-1 to TRBJ2-7, with D tentatively TRBD1 or TRBD2 (6 bases each). The germline V gene encodes CDR1 SGHRS and CDR2 YFSETQ. V shed 7 bases and J shed 2 bases, with 22 bases lying between them. The CDR3 extends over 16 amino acids. The CDR3 bases are TGCGCCAGCCCCATTGGGACGGGGGCGTCCCCCTACGAGCAGTACTTC. It is translated as CASPIGTGASPYEQYF. The whole variable domain, filled in from reference TRBV5-1 and TRBJ2-7, reads KAGVTQTPRYLIKTRGQQVTLSCSPISGHRSVSWYQQTPGQGLQFLFEYFSETQRNKGNFPGRFSGRQFSNSRSEMNVSTLELGDSALYLCASPIGTGASPYEQYFGPGTRLTVT.

This clonotype was counted only a few times. The chain couples TRBV20-1 to TRBJ2-2; 9 bases are shared with TRBD1. The CDR3 length is 16 residues. Per the germline V gene, CDR1 is DFQATT and CDR2 is SNEGSKA (reference sequence). The ends lost 3 bases at V and 5 bases at J; junction bases unmatched: 10. The CDR3 nucleotides are TGCAGTGCTAGGTCCCCGGGACAGGGCTGGACCGGGGAGCTGTTTTTT. It encodes CSARSPGQGWTGELFF.

This clonotype showed up just a few times. The chain links TRBV7-9 to TRBJ1-1; D unclear. The V gene lost 3 bases and the J gene lost 6 bases, with 8 bases spanning the gap. The CDR3 spans 12 residues. Germline loops: CDR1 SEHNR, CDR2 FQNEAQ (reference sequence). The chain's CDR3 is CASSFADSEAFF. CDR3 DNA sequence: TGTGCCAGCAGCTTCGCAGATTCTGAAGCTTTCTTT.

In its sample, this clonotype was seen a few times. The genes are TRBV6-2 or TRBV6-3 and TRBJ2-7, with 9 nucleotides matching TRBD2. The CDR3 has 15 amino acids. CDR1 is MNHEY, CDR2 SVGEGT, per germline. V shed 6 bases, J shed 0 bases, and the junction held 6 bases outside the gene matches. This chain's CDR3 is CASSVTSGTSYEQYF. CDR3 DNA: TGTGCCAGCAGCGTGACTAGCGGAACCTCCTACGAGCAGTACTTC.

The V call is TRBV5-1, the J call TRBJ2-6; tentative D call: TRBD1 (5 bases). The CDR3 length is 17 residues. CDR1 is SGHRS and CDR2 is YFSETQ in the germline V gene. Trimming removed 0 bases at V and 0 bases at J, with 10 bases between. CDR3 region: CASSLAPRASGANVLTF. CDR3 in DNA: TGCGCCAGCAGCTTGGCTCCCAGGGCCTCTGGGGCCAACGTCCTGACTTTC.

Only a few counts were recorded for this clonotype. This chain joins TRBV29-1 and TRBJ1-1; no definite D call. In germline, CDR1 is SQVTM, CDR2 ANQGSEA. V shed 0 bases and J shed 3 bases, with 11 bases lying between them. The CDR3 sequence is 14 residues long. CDR3 region: CSVEDRQRYTEAFF. CDR3 nucleotides: TGCAGCGTTGAAGATCGTCAACGGTACACTGAAGCTTTCTTT.

This clonotype was observed a few times. V usage is TRBV6-2 or TRBV6-3 and J usage is TRBJ1-2, with TRBD1 matching over 9 bases. CDR1 and CDR2 (germline): MNHEY, SVGEGT. With 7 bases clipped from V and 6 bases from J, the junction kept 15 bases outside the gene matches. The CDR3 runs 16 residues. The CDR3 spells CASTDGAGTGSDGYTF. CDR3 DNA sequence: TGTGCCAGCACCGATGGTGCCGGGACAGGGAGCGATGGCTACACCTTC.

This clonotype was recorded many times. The V and J genes are TRBV28 and TRBJ2-5; 8 nucleotides match TRBD2. The CDR3 covers 13 residues. Looked up from germline, CDR1 is MDHEN and CDR2 is SYDVKM. The junction had 3 bases not matched to a gene; V was cut back by 7 bases and J by 2 bases. The CDR3 loop is CASTPGGQETQYF. Written as DNA, the CDR3 is TGTGCCAGCACCCCGGGGGGGCAAGAGACCCAGTACTTC.

This clonotype has a count of ten or more. This rearrangement joins TRBV12-3 or TRBV12-4 to TRBJ2-5, with D perhaps TRBD1 (5 bases). CDR3 size: 13 residues. Trimming cost V 5 bases and J 7 bases, with 14 bases left between them. Written as DNA, the CDR3 is TGTGCCAGCAGTCAGGGTCTTGCTGGGACCCAGTACTTC. Its translation is CASSQGLAGTQYF.

This clonotype occurred once. Just one base apart from a much larger clone, this may be a read error. The rearrangement links TRBV7-9 to TRBJ2-2; D not certain. Trimming left V 2 bases short and J 3 bases short, with 4 bases between. Per germline, CDR1 SEHNR and CDR2 FQNEAQ (reference sequence). CDR3 length: 13 residues. The chain's CDR3 is CASSLKDTGELFF. In DNA form, the CDR3 reads TGTGCCAGCAGCTTAAAGGACACCGGGGAGCTGTTTTTT.

Only a few counts were recorded for this clonotype. The J gene is TRBJ2-7, the V gene TRBV5-1, with unresolved D. CDR3 length: 11 residues. Germline V gene lookup returns CDR1 SGHRS and CDR2 YFSETQ. The ends were cut back, 3 bases at V and 6 bases at J, with 7 bases in the middle. CDR3 region: CASSSAAEQYF. DNA for the CDR3: TGCGCCAGCAGCTCAGCAGCCGAGCAGTACTTC. The variable domain in full, completed from reference TRBV5-1 and TRBJ2-7, reads KAGVTQTPRYLIKTRGQQVTLSCSPISGHRSVSWYQQTPGQGLQFLFEYFSETQRNKGNFPGRFSGRQFSNSRSEMNVSTLELGDSALYLCASSSAAEQYFGPGTRLTVT.

V is TRBV6-1 and J is TRBJ1-6; a weak D match, TRBD1 (5 bases). Trimming shortened V by 8 bases and J by 9 bases, and 20 bases separated the two germline ends. This CDR3 region has 15 residues. CDR1 is MNHNS and CDR2 is SASEGT in the germline V gene. CDR3 region: CASRRDLSWGSPLHF. The CDR3 nucleotides read TGTGCCAGCCGACGGGACCTGAGCTGGGGTTCACCCCTCCACTTT.